This T cell receptor (beta chain) was recorded in a study of radiation and T cells in renal cell carcinoma. Study summary: Nephrectomy followed 15 Gy stereotactic body radiation by 4 weeks. General study points: No pretreatment tumor biopsies were available for baseline clonotypes.

Assay: immunoSEQ multiplex PCR; the TCRdb copy retains only in-frame clones and omits some. Of some 140,000 clones detected, approximately 90% appear once; the ten largest clones hold 9.5% to 15%. As to time point: baseline pretreatment blood. Treatment denoted: 15 Gy SBRT to primary tumor, nephrectomy 4 weeks later. Per germline, CDR1 SGDLS and CDR2 YYNGEE. The CDR3 is 11 residues long. The V and J ends lost 1 base and 4 bases respectively, with 2 bases between them. This clone was seen more than once but under ten times. Its target is unknown. The rearrangement links TRBV9 to TRBJ1-1; no clear D. The TCR was taken from a woman aged 50 to 60 with renal cell carcinoma. The sample was blood, taken from a patient whose treatment included radiotherapy and nephrectomy. The CDR3 bases are TGTGCCAGCAGCGTAAGCACTGAAGCTTTCTTT. Protein product: CASSVSTEAFF.